A selection of T cell receptor beta chains follows, all from one sample in a study of early T cells in non-severe SARS-CoV-2 infection. Using its own MiXCR run on the 5' RACE reads, TCRdb lists one record per CDR3 protein. The sample includes approximately 98,000 distinct CDR3 sequences, over 10% seen only once; the top ten take less than 3.5%. Material for sequencing was whole blood. The receptors originated from an adult who was a healthcare worker with PCR-confirmed SARS-CoV-2 infection or an uninfected control (not recorded which). CDR3s include the opening cysteine and the closing phenylalanine or tryptophan. D genes are given only for firm matches. Only some rows state a clone size, as once, few, many or a class for expanded clones.

v_gene,abundance,j_gene,d_gene,CDR3nt,CDR3aa
TRBV12-3/TRBV12-4,.,TRBJ2-7,.,TGTGCCAGCGCGGGACCCTGGGGGGAGCGGTACTTC,CASAGPWGERYF
TRBV7-8,.,TRBJ1-3,.,TGTGCCAGCAGCGAGACCGCGGGATACGACCCGTCTGAAAACACCATATATTTT,CASSETAGYDPSENTIYF
TRBV7-2,.,TRBJ2-1,TRBD2,TGTGCCAGCAGCTTGGTGGCGGGAGCTACGCCTGAGCAGTTCTTC,CASSLVAGATPEQFF
TRBV5-1,many,TRBJ2-7,TRBD1,TGCGCCAGCAGCTGGAGACAGGGGGCGGGCGAGCAGTACTTC,CASSWRQGAGEQYF
TRBV10-3,.,TRBJ1-5,.,TGTGCCATCAGTGAGGCGCTGAGGGTCAATCAGCCCCAGCATTTT,CAISEALRVNQPQHF
TRBV15,few,TRBJ1-2,.,TGTGCCACCAGCAGCCAGAACTATGGCTACACCTTC,CATSSQNYGYTF
TRBV12-3/TRBV12-4,few,TRBJ2-7,.,TGTGCCAGCAGTTTAGACGGATCCTCCTACGAGCAGTACTTC,CASSLDGSSYEQYF
TRBV5-4,many,TRBJ2-7,TRBD2,TGTGCCAGCAGCTTGGGCGGTAGCGGGAGGTACGAGCAGTACTTC,CASSLGGSGRYEQYF
TRBV29-1,few,TRBJ1-4,TRBD1,TGCAGCGCCCGAGGGGGCGGAAAACTGTTTTTT,CSARGGGKLFF
TRBV11-3,.,TRBJ1-1,.,TGTGCCAGCAGCCCCCGGCCTCCGGGAACTGAAGCTTTCTTT,CASSPRPPGTEAFF
TRBV29-1,many,TRBJ2-1,TRBD2,TGCAGCGTTGCGGGTAGCGGGGCGGGATACAATGAGCAGTTCTTC,CSVAGSGAGYNEQFF
TRBV2,many,TRBJ2-5,.,TGTGCCAGCAGGGACAGCGTTCCCGAGACCCAGTACTTC,CASRDSVPETQYF
TRBV10-2,.,TRBJ2-7,TRBD1,TGCGCCAGCAGTGATTCGGACAGGGGGCTCTTGGACGAGCAGTACTTC,CASSDSDRGLLDEQYF
TRBV7-3,many,TRBJ1-1,.,TGTGCCAGCAGCAACGACCCAGGGACACACACTGAAGCTTTCTTT,CASSNDPGTHTEAFF
TRBV7-9,.,TRBJ2-2,.,TGTGCCAGCAGCTTAATCGGGGAGCTGTTTTTT,CASSLIGELFF
TRBV7-3,many,TRBJ1-2,.,TGTGCCAGCAGCCGAGGGGTCGGAGGGGAAGACTACACCTTC,CASSRGVGGEDYTF
TRBV5-1,few,TRBJ2-1,TRBD1,TGCGCCAGCAGCTTGGTCCTCCGGGACAGATACTACAATGAGCAGTTCTTC,CASSLVLRDRYYNEQFF
TRBV7-9,many,TRBJ2-1,.,TGTGCCAGCAGCTTACGCAGGGTTGGATCCTACAATGAGCAGTTCTTC,CASSLRRVGSYNEQFF
TRBV29-1,.,TRBJ1-5,TRBD1,TGCAGCGTCGGGGACAGGGGAGGTAGCAATCAGCCCCAGCATTTT,CSVGDRGGSNQPQHF
TRBV7-8,few,TRBJ1-6,TRBD1,TGTGCCAGCAGCTTAGGACAGGGGAGGTCCAGTTCACCCCTCCACTTT,CASSLGQGRSSSPLHF
TRBV29-1,few,TRBJ2-1,TRBD1,TGCAGCGTGGACCCGGGACAGGGGTGGTACAATGAGCAGTTCTTC,CSVDPGQGWYNEQFF
TRBV11-3,many,TRBJ2-1,TRBD1,TGTGCCAGCAGCTCCGGGACAGGGGGTTTCAATGAGCAGTTCTTC,CASSSGTGGFNEQFF
TRBV6-5,many,TRBJ2-7,TRBD2,TGTGCCAGCTCCTTGGGACTAGCGGCCTACGAGCAGTACTTC,CASSLGLAAYEQYF
TRBV11-3,.,TRBJ2-1,.,TGTGCCAGCAGCCCTATGGGATCGGGAGCTAGGCAGTTCTTC,CASSPMGSGARQFF
TRBV5-1,few,TRBJ2-1,TRBD1,TGCGCCAGCAGCCGTAAGGACAGGCTCCACAATGAGCAGTTCTTC,CASSRKDRLHNEQFF
TRBV5-1,few,TRBJ2-2,TRBD1,TGCGCCAGCAGCTTGGGGGGACAGGACCGGGAGCTGTTTTTT,CASSLGGQDRELFF
TRBV6-5,.,TRBJ1-2,TRBD1,TGTGCCAGCAGTCGCGGACAGGGGGCGTATGGCTACACCTTC,CASSRGQGAYGYTF
TRBV6-1,.,TRBJ1-1,.,TGTGCCAGCATCTGGAACACTGAAGCTTTCTTT,CASIWNTEAFF
TRBV29-1,few,TRBJ2-7,TRBD2,TGCAGCGTGAAACTAGCGCTCGAGCAGTACTTC,CSVKLALEQYF
TRBV10-3,few,TRBJ2-7,.,TGTGCCATCAGTGATTCCGACAGGCGCCCCTACGAGCAGTACTTC,CAISDSDRRPYEQYF
TRBV11-2,.,TRBJ2-6,.,TGTGCCAGCAGCTTTCAGAGCTCTGGGGCCAACGTCCTGACTTTC,CASSFQSSGANVLTF